The rows below give T cell receptor beta chains drawn from one sample of a study of cytomegalovirus exposure and HLA in healthy donors. Assay: immunoSEQ multiplex PCR; the TCRdb copy retains only in-frame clones and omits some. The data show 200,000 to 300,000 clones, 90% seen once. The sequenced sample was PBMCs. These receptors were collected from a woman in her twenties or thirties in good health and CMV-seronegative. CDR3s include the opening cysteine and the closing phenylalanine or tryptophan. The D gene is left open where the match is weak. Rows give clone size only sometimes, using once, few, many, or a class for an expanded clone.

TRBJ2-2 | TRBV6-5 | . | . | TGTGCCAGCAGTTATTACCCGGGAGAGAACACCGGGGAGCTGTTTTTT | CASSYYPGENTGELFF
TRBJ2-4 | TRBV27 | . | . | TGTGCCAGCAGTCCCACCGCTGGCAGCTATAGGCAAAACATTCAGTACTTC | CASSPTAGSYRQNIQYF
TRBJ2-2 | TRBV27 | . | . | TGTGCCAGCAGCCCAGGGGTCGGCGGGGAGCTGTTTTTT | CASSPGVGGELFF
TRBJ2-5 | TRBV14 | . | . | TGTGCCAGCAGCCAGCTTGGGGGCGAAGTGGTGGAGACCCAGTACTTC | CASSQLGGEVVETQYF
TRBJ2-7 | TRBV7-9 | . | . | TGTGCCAGCAGCACCGGACAGTCCTACGAGCAGTACTTC | CASSTGQSYEQYF
TRBJ2-7 | TRBV5-1 | TRBD1 | . | TGCGCCAGCAGCTTGCTTTCAGGGGGCGAGGGCCCCAGGTACGAGCAGTACTTC | CASSLLSGGEGPRYEQYF
TRBJ2-7 | TRBV2 | TRBD2 | . | TGTGCCAGCAGTCCCGGGACTAGCGGGACCCACGAGCAGTACTTC | CASSPGTSGTHEQYF
TRBJ2-1 | TRBV11-3 | TRBD1 | . | TGTGCCAGCAGCGCTCGACAGGGGCCAACCTCGTACAATGAGCAGTTCTTC | CASSARQGPTSYNEQFF
TRBJ1-3 | TRBV2 | . | once | TGTGCCAGCAGTGAAGCGTCCGTTTCCGGAAACACCATATATTTT | CASSEASVSGNTIYF
TRBJ1-1 | TRBV6-5 | . | . | TGTGCCAGCAGCCTTCGGACGAACACTGAAGCTTTCTTT | CASSLRTNTEAFF
TRBJ2-7 | TRBV18 | TRBD1 | . | TGTGCCAGCTCACCAGATGGACAGGGGCCGATTACGGGGGAGCAGTACTTC | CASSPDGQGPITGEQYF
TRBJ2-7 | TRBV6-1 | . | . | TGTGCCAGCAGTGAAGCGCTTCGAGGTTTGTTTGTGGGGGAGCAGTACTTC | CASSEALRGLFVGEQYF
TRBJ1-5 | TRBV18 | . | . | TGTGCCAGCTCACCACCGGGCAGAAATAGCAATCAGCCCCAGCATTTT | CASSPPGRNSNQPQHF
TRBJ1-2 | TRBV18 | TRBD1 | . | TGTGCCAGCTCACCACGAGGGCAGGGGGCGTCTGGCTACACCTTC | CASSPRGQGASGYTF
TRBJ2-1 | TRBV19 | . | . | TGTGCCAGTAGGGGGAGCTCCTACAATGAGCAGTTCTTC | CASRGSSYNEQFF
TRBJ2-1 | TRBV5-1 | . | . | TGCGCCAGCAGCTTGGCGCGGGATCTCTACAATGAGCAGTTCTTC | CASSLARDLYNEQFF
TRBJ2-7 | TRBV11-3 | TRBD1 | . | TGTGCCAGCAGCTTAGGGGACAGGGCCTCTTTTTACCCCTACGAGCAGTACTTC | CASSLGDRASFYPYEQYF
TRBJ2-7 | TRBV11-2 | . | . | TGTGCCAGCAGCGGAGTTGCCTACGAGCAGTACTTC | CASSGVAYEQYF
TRBJ2-1 | TRBV7-3 | . | once | TGTGCCAGCAGCTTACAAGCGAACACCTACAATGAGCAGTTCTTC | CASSLQANTYNEQFF
TRBJ1-4 | TRBV28 | . | . | TGTGCCAGCAGCCGACTGTCGGGGGGCGAAGAAAAACTGTTTTTT | CASSRLSGGEEKLFF
TRBJ2-7 | TRBV2 | TRBD2 | . | TGTGCCAGCAGTCCTCCGGGACTAGCCTCCCGAGGGGAGCAGTACTTC | CASSPPGLASRGEQYF
TRBJ2-7 | TRBV27 | TRBD1 | . | TGTGCCAGCAGTTTATCGAGAGACAGGGCTTACGAGCAGTACTTC | CASSLSRDRAYEQYF
TRBJ2-3 | TRBV7-3 | TRBD2 | . | TGTGCCAGCAGCCGTAGCGGGGTCCATACAGATACGCAGTATTTT | CASSRSGVHTDTQYF
TRBJ1-1 | TRBV10-2 | . | once | TGCGCCAGCAGTGATAGGGGAAAAGGGAACACTGAAGCTTTCTTT | CASSDRGKGNTEAFF
TRBJ1-2 | TRBV4-1 | . | . | TGCGCCAGCAGACAAGATTTAGTACAACTCTATGGCTACACCTTC | CASRQDLVQLYGYTF
TRBJ2-7 | TRBV11-2 | . | . | TGTGCCAGCAGCTTGCTCCCTAACGAGCAGTACTTC | CASSLLPNEQYF
TRBJ2-7 | TRBV21-1 | . | . | TGTGCCAGCAGCAAAGTCAGGGACTACGAGCAGTACTTC | CASSKVRDYEQYF
TRBJ2-1 | TRBV2 | . | . | TGTGCCAGCAGTCAAGGGGGACAAATTGTTTGGTGGAATGAGCAGTTCTTC | CASSQGGQIVWWNEQFF
TRBJ2-3 | TRBV27 | . | once | TGTGCCAGCAGTTCTGGCAGCACAGATACGCAGTATTTT | CASSSGSTDTQYF
TRBJ1-2 | TRBV5-1 | . | . | TGCGCCAGCAGCACCACCACGGACTATGGCTACACCTTC | CASSTTTDYGYTF
TRBJ2-7 | TRBV6-1 | . | . | TGTGCCAGCAGTGAAGCGGGACGGGCAGAGCAGTACTTC | CASSEAGRAEQYF
TRBJ1-3 | TRBV9 | . | . | TGTGCCAGCAGCCCCCGACCCTCTGGAAACACCATATATTTT | CASSPRPSGNTIYF
TRBJ1-1 | TRBV28 | . | once | TGTGCCAGCAGTTTAAATGTCGCTGAAGCTTTCTTT | CASSLNVAEAFF
TRBJ2-2 | TRBV5-1 | TRBD1 | . | TGCGCCAGCAGCTTGTCCCGAGGTGACAGGGGGACCGGGGAGCTGTTTTTT | CASSLSRGDRGTGELFF
TRBJ2-1 | TRBV19 | . | . | TGTGCCAGTAGTACAGGGGGGTACAATGAGCAGTTCTTC | CASSTGGYNEQFF
TRBJ1-2 | TRBV7-2 | . | . | TGTGCCAGCAGCTCAGACAGCTATGGCTACACCTTC | CASSSDSYGYTF
TRBJ1-5 | TRBV27 | . | . | TGTGCCAGCACCGCCCGGGGTATCAATCAGCCCCAGCATTTT | CASTARGINQPQHF
TRBJ2-7 | TRBV6-5 | . | few | TGTGCCAGCAGTCCCTCCTACGAGCAGTACTTC | CASSPSYEQYF
TRBJ2-3 | TRBV11-3 | . | . | TGTGCCAGCAGCTTGGGTAGCGGCACAGATACGCAGTATTTT | CASSLGSGTDTQYF
TRBJ2-4 | TRBV28 | . | . | TGTGCCAGCAGTTTACCCTTGGCCAAAAACATTCAGTACTTC | CASSLPLAKNIQYF
TRBJ1-1 | TRBV30 | . | . | TGTGCCTGGAGAACGACCGTGGAACCTTTCTTT | CAWRTTVEPFF
TRBJ2-5 | TRBV9 | . | . | TGTGCCAGCAGCGTAGTTCCGGGAGAAGAGACCCAGTACTTC | CASSVVPGEETQYF
TRBJ2-7 | TRBV28 | . | . | TGTGCCAGCAGTCAGAGCGGGTTATCCTCCTACGAGCAGTACTTC | CASSQSGLSSYEQYF
TRBJ2-3 | TRBV7-2 | . | . | TGTGCCAGCAGCTTATTATCGGTAGTGACCACAGATACGCAGTATTTT | CASSLLSVVTTDTQYF
TRBJ2-7 | TRBV10-3 | TRBD1 | . | TGTGCCATCAGGAGCACAGGGGCTAGCGAGCAGTACTTC | CAIRSTGASEQYF
TRBJ2-2 | TRBV9 | TRBD2 | . | TGTGCCAGCAGCGTAGTTAGCGGGAGGAACACCGGGGAGCTGTTTTTT | CASSVVSGRNTGELFF
TRBJ2-3 | TRBV15 | . | . | TGTGCCACCACCTCAGGACTTGATACGCAGTATTTT | CATTSGLDTQYF